This T cell receptor beta chain was retrieved from a study of blood T cell repertoires in COVID-19. Study context: The origin of the acute and convalescent COVID-19 samples was the United States, Italy and Spain. T cells, B-cell-depleted T cells, or PBMCs provided the cDNA or gDNA that served as material.

Germline CDR1 MNHEY, CDR2 SMNVEV (reference sequence). The CDR3 has 14 amino acids. Trimming removed 3 bases from V and 3 bases from J, with 9 bases in between. This clone was seen only a few times. In the study's own analysis: Counts of nucleated cells, estimated from reference gene primer amplification, were obtained. Generated by immunoSEQ multiplex PCR, the TCRdb table keeps only in-frame clones and is missing some. For V, J and clone size, that table is used; D and trimming come from the DNA. The data contain about 330,000 clones, 86% of them seen just once; the ten biggest clones take up under 2%.

The J gene is TRBJ1-5, the V gene TRBV27; perhaps TRBD1 as D (6 bases). The origin of this receptor is a woman aged 50 to 60 with acute or convalescent COVID-19. The sample was peripheral blood. The CDR3 coding sequence is TGTGCCAGCAGTTTTTGGGGGCCCAATCAGCCCCAGCATTTT. It codes for CASSFWGPNQPQHF.